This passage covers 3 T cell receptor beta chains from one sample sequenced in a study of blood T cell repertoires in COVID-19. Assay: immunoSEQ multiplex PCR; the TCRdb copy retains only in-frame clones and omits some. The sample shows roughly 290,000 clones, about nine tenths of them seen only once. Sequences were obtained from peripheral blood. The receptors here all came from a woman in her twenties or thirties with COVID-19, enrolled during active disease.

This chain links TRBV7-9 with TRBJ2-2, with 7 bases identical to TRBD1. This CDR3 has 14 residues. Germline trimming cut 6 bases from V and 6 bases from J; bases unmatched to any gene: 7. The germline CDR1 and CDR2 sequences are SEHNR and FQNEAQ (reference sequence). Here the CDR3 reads CASRGDRKAGELFF. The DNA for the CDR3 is TGTGCCAGCAGGGGGGACAGAAAGGCCGGGGAGCTGTTTTTT.

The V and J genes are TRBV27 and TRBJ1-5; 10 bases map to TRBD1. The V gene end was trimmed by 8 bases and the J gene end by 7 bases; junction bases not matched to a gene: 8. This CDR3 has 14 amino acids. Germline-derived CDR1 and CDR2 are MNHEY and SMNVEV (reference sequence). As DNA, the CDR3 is TGTGCCAGCGCGCCCGGGACAGGGGACCAGCCCCAGCATTTT. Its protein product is CASAPGTGDQPQHF.

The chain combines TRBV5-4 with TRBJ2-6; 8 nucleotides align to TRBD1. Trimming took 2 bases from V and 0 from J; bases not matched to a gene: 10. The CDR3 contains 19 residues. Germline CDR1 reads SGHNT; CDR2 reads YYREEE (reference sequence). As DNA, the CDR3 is TGTGCCAGCAGCTTCCCCGGGACAGGCCTAATCTCTGGGGCCAACGTCCTGACTTTC. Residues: CASSFPGTGLISGANVLTF.